This T cell receptor (beta chain) is from a study of blood T cell repertoires in COVID-19. Germline V gene sequence: CDR1 SGHNT, CDR2 YYREEE (reference sequence). The CDR3 is 16 amino acids. The ends lost 0 bases at V and 4 bases at J; junction bases unmatched: 9. Assay used: immunoSEQ multiplex PCR; TCRdb lists only in-frame clones, some missing. The sample holds about 44,000 clones; 82% are singletons and the top ten take approximately 4.4%. Source material: peripheral blood. This sequence was found in a woman between 65 and 79 years old with acute or convalescent COVID-19. The V gene is TRBV5-4, the J gene TRBJ1-1; 7 nucleotides match TRBD1. CDR3 DNA sequence: TGTGCCAGCAGCTTGGGAGGGGGCGGACCCGGCACTGAAGCTTTCTTT. Its translation is CASSLGGGGPGTEAFF. The full variable domain, completed using reference TRBV5-4 and TRBJ1-1, is ETGVTQSPTHLIKTRGQQVTLRCSSQSGHNTVSWYQQALGQGPQFIFQYYREEENGRGNFPPRFSGLQFPNYSSELNVNALELDDSALYLCASSLGGGGPGTEAFFGQGTRLTVV.